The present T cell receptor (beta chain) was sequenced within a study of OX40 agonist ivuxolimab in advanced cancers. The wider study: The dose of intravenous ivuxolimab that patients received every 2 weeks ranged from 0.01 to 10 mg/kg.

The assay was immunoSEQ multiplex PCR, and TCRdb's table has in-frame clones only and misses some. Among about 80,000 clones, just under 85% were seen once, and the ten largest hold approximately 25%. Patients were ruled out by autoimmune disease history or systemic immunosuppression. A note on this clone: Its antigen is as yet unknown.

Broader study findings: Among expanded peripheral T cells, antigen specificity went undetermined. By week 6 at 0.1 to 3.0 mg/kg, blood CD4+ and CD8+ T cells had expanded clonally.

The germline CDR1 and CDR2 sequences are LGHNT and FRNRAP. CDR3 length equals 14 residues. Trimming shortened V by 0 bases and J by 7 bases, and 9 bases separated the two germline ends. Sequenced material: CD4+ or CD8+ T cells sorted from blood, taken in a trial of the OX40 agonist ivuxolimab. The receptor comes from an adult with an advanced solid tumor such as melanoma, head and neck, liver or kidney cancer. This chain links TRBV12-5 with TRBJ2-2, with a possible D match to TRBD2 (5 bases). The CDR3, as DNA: TGTGCTAGTGGTTTGGTAACGGGGTTCGGGGAGCTGTTTTTT. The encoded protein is CASGLVTGFGELFF. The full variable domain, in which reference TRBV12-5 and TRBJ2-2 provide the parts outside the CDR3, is DARVTQTPRHKVTEMGQEVTMRCQPILGHNTVFWYRQTMMQGLELLAYFRNRAPLDDSGMPKDRFSAEMPDATLATLKIQPSEPRDSAVYFCASGLVTGFGELFFGEGSRLTVL.